What follows are 21 T cell receptor beta chains derived from one specimen sequenced in a study of cytomegalovirus exposure and HLA in healthy donors. The data were produced by immunoSEQ multiplex PCR, yet TCRdb's version contains in-frame clones alone and is incomplete. Of more than 95,000 clones listed, around 95% are singletons. The sequencing input was PBMCs. The receptors come from a young man in good health and CMV-seronegative.

V is TRBV7-3 and J is TRBJ2-2; D perhaps matches TRBD2 (5 bases). Germline V gene data show CDR1 as SGHTA and CDR2 as FQGTGA. V lost 5 bases and J 7 bases, leaving 11 bases between the germline ends. The CDR3 consists of 13 residues. CDR3: CASSVDLGGELFF. CDR3 nucleotides: TGTGCCAGCAGCGTGGACTTGGGCGGGGAGCTGTTTTTT.

In its sample, this clone was seen once. The chain carries TRBV11-3 and TRBJ2-1; the match to TRBD2 covers 9 bases. The CDR3 has 14 residues. From germline, CDR1 is SGHNT and CDR2 YENEEA. V lost 1 base, J lost 7 bases, and 2 bases stayed unmatched. The CDR3 DNA reads TGTGCCAGCAGCTTAGGACTAGCGGAAAATGAGCAGTTCTTC. It specifies CASSLGLAENEQFF. The full variable domain, its missing parts supplied by reference TRBV11-3 and TRBJ2-1, is EAGVVQSPRYKIIEKKQPVAFWCNPISGHNTLYWYLQNLGQGPELLIRYENEEAVDDSQLPKDRFSAERLKGVDSTLKIQPAELGDSAVYLCASSLGLAENEQFFGPGTRLTVL.

V usage is TRBV5-1 and J usage is TRBJ2-1; D call uncertain. CDR3 size: 13 residues. Germline CDR1 reads SGHRS; CDR2 reads YFSETQ. The V end was cut by 0 bases, the J end by 6 bases, with 7 bases between. The chain's CDR3 is CASSLASFNEQFF. In DNA, the CDR3 is TGCGCCAGCAGCTTGGCCAGTTTCAATGAGCAGTTCTTC.

The V and J genes are TRBV28 and TRBJ2-7; 7 positions agree with TRBD2. Germline V lookup: CDR1 MDHEN, CDR2 SYDVKM. Germline trimming cut 3 bases from V and 0 bases from J; bases unmatched to any gene: 8. The CDR3 is made up of 16 amino acids. CDR3 protein: CASSFFGGTTSYEQYF. The CDR3 coding sequence is TGTGCCAGCAGTTTTTTCGGCGGGACTACCTCCTACGAGCAGTACTTC.

V is TRBV18 and J is TRBJ2-1; 8 nucleotides align to TRBD2. Germline trimming cut 0 bases from V and 0 bases from J; bases unmatched to any gene: 10. CDR1 is KGHSH and CDR2 is LQKENI in the germline V gene. The CDR3 totals 19 residues. The CDR3: CASSPPGGRHHSSYNEQFF. The CDR3 DNA reads as TGTGCCAGCTCACCACCGGGCGGGAGGCACCATAGCTCCTACAATGAGCAGTTCTTC.

The V call is TRBV9, the J call TRBJ2-7; no clear D gene. V lost 3 bases and J 1 base, leaving 8 bases between the germline ends. CDR1 SGDLS and CDR2 YYNGEE come from the germline V gene. This CDR3 comprises 13 residues. The DNA of the CDR3 is TGTGCCAGCAGCGCTAAGAGTTCCTACGAGCAGTACTTC. Translation gives CASSAKSSYEQYF.

V usage is TRBV28 and J usage is TRBJ1-1; D remains ambiguous. The germline CDR1 and CDR2 sequences are MDHEN and SYDVKM. V was clipped by 7 bases and J by 3 bases, with 15 bases between them. The CDR3 runs 14 residues. Written as DNA, the CDR3 is TGTGCCAGCACCGAATTCCCCACAGACACTGAAGCTTTCTTT. Translated, it gives CASTEFPTDTEAFF.

This clone was detected once. The V call is TRBV7-3, the J call TRBJ2-3, with a possible D match to TRBD2 (5 bases). V was pared by 0 bases and J by 4 bases, with 11 bases between. The CDR3 runs 15 residues. Per germline, CDR1 SGHTA and CDR2 FQGTGA. For the CDR3, the DNA is TGTGCCAGCAGCTTAACAGGAGGAGGCTCAGATACGCAGTATTTT. Protein product: CASSLTGGGSDTQYF.

The V gene is TRBV11-3, the J gene TRBJ2-4; TRBD1 matches at 8 bases. Germline loops: CDR1 SGHNT, CDR2 YENEEA. The CDR3 extends over 16 amino acids. V was clipped by 5 bases and J by 6 bases; unmatched bases: 12. The CDR3 protein is CASSTRTGPNPNIQYF. The CDR3 DNA is TGTGCCAGCAGCACTAGGACAGGGCCTAATCCAAACATTCAGTACTTC.

This clone was recorded only once. The gene calls are TRBV7-2 and TRBJ2-7; tentatively, D is TRBD2 (6 bases). The length of the CDR3 is 14 residues. The V gene lost 5 bases and the J gene lost 3 bases, with 14 bases spanning the gap. From germline, CDR1 is SGHTA and CDR2 FQGNSA. CDR3 protein: CASSLSGAVYEQYF. The CDR3 bases are TGTGCCAGCAGCCTTAGCGGTGCGGTCTACGAGCAGTACTTC.

The rearrangement joins TRBV30 to TRBJ2-1, with 12 bases matching TRBD2. The J segment lost 9 bases and the V segment lost 2 bases, leaving 5 bases of the junction unmatched. This CDR3 comprises 14 residues. Germline CDR1 is GTSNPN and CDR2 is SVGIG (reference sequence). CDR3 loop: CAWSLTSGSGEQFF. DNA of the CDR3: TGTGCCTGGAGTCTGACTAGCGGGAGTGGTGAGCAGTTCTTC.

This clone was observed a few times. The CDR3 loop reads CASSLVQGNYGYTF. CDR3 in DNA: TGTGCCAGCAGCTTAGTCCAGGGTAACTATGGCTACACCTTC. This chain connects TRBV11-2 to TRBJ1-2; weak D call: TRBD1 (5 bases). Per germline, CDR1 SGHAT and CDR2 FQNNGV. The CDR3 sequence is 14 residues long. The V end lost 1 base, the J end lost 1 base, and 7 bases lay between the germline ends. The variable domain in full, with the rest retrieved from reference TRBV11-2 and TRBJ1-2, is EAGVAQSPRYKIIEKRQSVAFWCNPISGHATLYWYQQILGQGPKLLIQFQNNGVVDDSQLPKDRFSAERLKGVDSTLKIQPAKLEDSAVYLCASSLVQGNYGYTFGSGTRLTVV.

The chain is built from TRBV27 and TRBJ1-4; D is possibly TRBD1 (6 bases). This CDR3 region has 13 residues. Germline assignment: CDR1 MNHEY and CDR2 SMNVEV (reference sequence). The CDR3 nucleotides are TGTGCTCAAGGGGGGGCAACTAATGAAAAACTGTTTTTT. It specifies CAQGGATNEKLFF. The full variable domain, rest sourced from reference TRBV27 and TRBJ1-4, is EAQVTQNPRYLITVTGKKLTVTCSQNMNHEYMSWYRQDPGLGLRQIYYSMNVEVTDKGDVPEGYKVSRKEKRNFPLILESPSPNQTSLYFCAQGGATNEKLFFGSGTQLSVL.

V usage is TRBV7-9 and J usage is TRBJ1-4, with TRBD1 matching over 8 bases. The CDR3 extends over 14 amino acids. Per germline, CDR1 SEHNR and CDR2 FQNEAQ (reference sequence). J gave up 8 bases and V 5 bases, and 7 bases lay outside the gene matches. The chain's CDR3 is CASSPQRTGEKLFF. In DNA form, the CDR3 reads TGTGCCAGCAGCCCGCAAAGGACAGGGGAAAAACTGTTTTTT. The variable domain in full, with the rest retrieved from reference TRBV7-9 and TRBJ1-4, is DTGVSQNPRHKITKRGQNVTFRCDPISEHNRLYWYRQTLGQGPEFLTYFQNEAQLEKSRLLSDRFSAERPKGSFSTLEIQRTEQGDSAMYLCASSPQRTGEKLFFGSGTQLSVL.

This clone has only one observation. This chain links TRBV27 with TRBJ1-2; no definite D call. This CDR3 has 12 amino acids. Germline assignment: CDR1 MNHEY and CDR2 SMNVEV (reference sequence). V lost 0 bases and J lost 7, with 6 bases in between. The CDR3 spells CASSLSGGGYTF. Written as DNA, the CDR3 is TGTGCCAGCAGTTTATCAGGCGGTGGCTACACCTTC.

This rearrangement joins TRBV5-1 to TRBJ2-5; TRBD2 matches at 13 bases. The CDR3 runs 17 residues. Germline V gives CDR1 SGHRS, CDR2 YFSETQ. The V segment lost 4 bases and the J segment 5 bases; nucleotides outside the gene matches: 11. For the CDR3, the DNA is TGCGCCAGCAGCCGGGGAACTAGCGGGAGGGCCGTGGAGACCCAGTACTTC. Amino acids: CASSRGTSGRAVETQYF.

J is TRBJ1-2 and V is TRBV7-9, with D possibly TRBD1 on 5 matching bases. This CDR3 spans 13 amino acids. The germline V gene has CDR1 SEHNR and CDR2 FQNEAQ (reference sequence). Trimming shortened V by 0 bases and J by 3 bases, and 5 bases separated the two germline ends. CDR3 in amino acids: CASSLAQDYGYTF. The CDR3 DNA reads TGTGCCAGCAGCTTAGCACAGGACTATGGCTACACCTTC.

This CDR3 is CASSPSVAYEQYF. The CDR3 nucleotides read TGTGCCAGCAGCCCTAGCGTCGCCTACGAGCAGTACTTC. The chain uses TRBV7-2 and TRBJ2-7; a weak D match, TRBD2 (6 bases). Trimming removed 5 bases at V and 2 bases at J, with 10 bases between. Germline V gene data show CDR1 as SGHTA and CDR2 as FQGNSA. The CDR3 sequence is 13 residues long.

The V and J genes are TRBV10-3 and TRBJ2-7, with D perhaps matching TRBD1 (5 bases). Deletions cut 8 bases from V and 4 bases from J, with 15 bases between. Germline CDR1 ENHRY, CDR2 SYGVKD. This CDR3 is 13 amino acids long. CDR3: CAIADTNLYEQYF. CDR3 bases: TGTGCCATCGCGGACACGAACCTTTACGAGCAGTACTTC.

The chain has TRBV4-3 and TRBJ2-7; D might be TRBD1 (6 bases). V lost 4 bases, J lost 0 bases, and 13 bases lay in between. The CDR3 is made up of 15 amino acids. The germline V gene encodes CDR1 LGHNA and CDR2 YSLEER. The CDR3 nucleotides read TGCGCCAGCAGCCGGGGGCGGGCGAGCTCCTACGAGCAGTACTTC. Its protein is CASSRGRASSYEQYF.

The chain is built from TRBV2 and TRBJ2-3; 11 bases fit TRBD2. The CDR3 totals 14 residues. Germline CDR1 reads SNHLY; CDR2 reads FYNNEI. The junction had 5 bases not matched to a gene; V was cut back by 6 bases and J by 6 bases. The CDR3 DNA is TGTGCCAGCAGCGTGACTAGCGGGATTGATACGCAGTATTTT. Protein: CASSVTSGIDTQYF.